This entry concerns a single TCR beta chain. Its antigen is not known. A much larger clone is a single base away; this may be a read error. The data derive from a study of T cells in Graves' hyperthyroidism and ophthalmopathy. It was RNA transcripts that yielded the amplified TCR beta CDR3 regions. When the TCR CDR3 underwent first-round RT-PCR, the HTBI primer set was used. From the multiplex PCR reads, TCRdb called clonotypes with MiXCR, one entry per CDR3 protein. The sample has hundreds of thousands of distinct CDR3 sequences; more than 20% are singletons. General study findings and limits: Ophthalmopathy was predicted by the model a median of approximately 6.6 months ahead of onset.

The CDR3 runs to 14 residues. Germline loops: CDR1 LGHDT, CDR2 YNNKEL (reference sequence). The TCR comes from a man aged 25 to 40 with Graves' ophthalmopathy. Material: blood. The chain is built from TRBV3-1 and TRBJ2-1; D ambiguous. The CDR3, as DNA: TGTGCCAGCAGTCAAGAACCCTCCTACAATGGGCAGTTCTTC. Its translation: CASSQEPSYNGQFF.